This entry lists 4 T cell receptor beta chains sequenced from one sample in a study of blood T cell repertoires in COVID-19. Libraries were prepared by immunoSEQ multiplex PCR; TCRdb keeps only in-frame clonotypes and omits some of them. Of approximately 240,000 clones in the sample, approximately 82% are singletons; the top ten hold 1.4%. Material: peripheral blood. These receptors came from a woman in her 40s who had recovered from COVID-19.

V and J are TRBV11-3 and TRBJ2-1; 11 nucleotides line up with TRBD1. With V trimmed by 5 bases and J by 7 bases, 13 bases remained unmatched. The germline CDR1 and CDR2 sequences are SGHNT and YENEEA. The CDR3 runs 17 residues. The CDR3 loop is CASSPVGGTGGNNEQFF. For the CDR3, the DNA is TGTGCCAGCAGCCCGGTGGGGGGGACAGGGGGTAATAATGAGCAGTTCTTC.

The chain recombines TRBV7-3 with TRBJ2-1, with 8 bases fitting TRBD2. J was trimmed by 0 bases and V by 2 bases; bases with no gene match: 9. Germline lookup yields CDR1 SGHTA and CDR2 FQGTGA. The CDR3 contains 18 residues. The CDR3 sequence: CASSLYSVAGSSYNEQFF. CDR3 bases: TGTGCCAGCAGCTTATATTCAGTAGCGGGAAGCTCCTACAATGAGCAGTTCTTC.

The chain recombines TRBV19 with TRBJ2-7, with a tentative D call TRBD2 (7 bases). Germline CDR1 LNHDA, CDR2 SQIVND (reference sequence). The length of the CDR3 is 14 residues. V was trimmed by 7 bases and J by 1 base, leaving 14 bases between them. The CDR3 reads CASNPSGTSYEQYF. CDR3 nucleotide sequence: TGTGCCAGTAACCCAAGCGGGACATCCTACGAGCAGTACTTC.

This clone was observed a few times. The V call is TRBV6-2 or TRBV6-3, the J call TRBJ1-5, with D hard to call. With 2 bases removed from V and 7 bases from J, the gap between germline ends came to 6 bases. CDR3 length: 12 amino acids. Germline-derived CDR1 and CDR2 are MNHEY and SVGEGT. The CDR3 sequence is CASSYGRQPQHF. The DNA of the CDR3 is TGTGCCAGCAGTTACGGTCGGCAGCCCCAGCATTTT.